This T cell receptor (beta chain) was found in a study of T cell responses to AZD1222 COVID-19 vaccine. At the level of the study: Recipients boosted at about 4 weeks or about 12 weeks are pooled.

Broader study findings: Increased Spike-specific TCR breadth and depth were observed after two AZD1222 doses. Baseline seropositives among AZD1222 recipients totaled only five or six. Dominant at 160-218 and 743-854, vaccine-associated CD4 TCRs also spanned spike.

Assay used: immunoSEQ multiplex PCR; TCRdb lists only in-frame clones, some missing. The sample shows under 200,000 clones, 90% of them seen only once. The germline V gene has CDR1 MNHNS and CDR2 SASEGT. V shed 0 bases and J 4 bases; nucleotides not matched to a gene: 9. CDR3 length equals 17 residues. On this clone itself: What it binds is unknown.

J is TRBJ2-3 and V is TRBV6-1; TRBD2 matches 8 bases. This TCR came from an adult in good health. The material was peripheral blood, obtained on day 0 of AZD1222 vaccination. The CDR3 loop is CASSEAGAGATPDTQYF. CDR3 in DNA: TGTGCCAGCAGTGAAGCGGGAGCGGGGGCGACTCCAGATACGCAGTATTTT.